This TCR beta chain was captured in a study of CD8+CD57+ T cells in acquired aplastic anemia. Broader study findings: Controls did not differ significantly from patients in CD8+ Simpson's diversity.

Genomic DNA provided the template from which TCR beta VDJ and CDR3 profiles were obtained. TCRdb reprocessed the reads via MiXCR and lists one record per CDR3 protein. Of about 190,000 distinct CDR3 sequences in the sample, 50% to 55% are singletons; the top ten hold more than 15%. Looked up from germline, CDR1 is ENHRY and CDR2 is SYGVKD. This CDR3 is 13 amino acids long. The V gene end was trimmed by 6 bases and the J gene end by 2 bases; junction bases not matched to a gene: 3. Only a few counts were recorded for this clonotype. Its matching antigen is unknown. The material sequenced was sorted CD4+, CD8+, or CD8+CD57+ T cells (not recorded which) from PBMCs. The chain uses TRBV10-3 and TRBJ1-1, with 7 bases matching TRBD1. The origin of this receptor is a human donor in good health, serving as a control. The CDR3 region is CAISGTVNTEAFF. The DNA of the CDR3 is TGTGCCATCAGCGGGACAGTTAACACTGAAGCTTTCTTT.